One sample yielded the 24 T cell receptor beta chains listed below, sequenced in a study of blood T cell repertoires in COVID-19. Method: immunoSEQ multiplex PCR; TCRdb's copy keeps in-frame clones and lacks some. The sample includes 130,000 to 150,000 clones, approximately 88% seen only once; the top ten take approximately 1.2%. The sequenced sample was PBMCs or T cells enriched from blood (not recorded which). The source is a woman aged 25 to 39 with acute COVID-19.

The chain has TRBV27 and TRBJ2-7; no firm D call. Germline values: CDR1 MNHEY, CDR2 SMNVEV (reference sequence). Trimming removed 6 bases at V and 4 bases at J, with 13 bases between. The CDR3 extends over 13 amino acids. CDR3 sequence reads: CASSVSHFYEQYF. The CDR3 nucleotides are TGTGCCAGCAGCGTTTCTCACTTTTACGAGCAGTACTTC.

A note on this clone: One junction end disagrees with the germline gene, perhaps due to a read error. The chain carries TRBV18 and TRBJ2-4; 9 nucleotides line up with TRBD1. Looked up from germline, CDR1 is KGHSH and CDR2 is LQKENI. CDR3 size: 14 residues. CDR3 sequence reads: CASSPQGAKNIQYF. The CDR3 DNA follows: TGTGCCAGCTCTCCACAGGGGGCTAAAAACATTCAGTACTTC. The full variable domain, with the rest looked up from reference TRBV18 and TRBJ2-4, is NAGVMQNPRHLVRRRGQEARLRCSPMKGHSHVYWYRQLPEEGLKFMVYLQKENIIDESGMPKERFSAEFPKEGPSILRIQQVVRGDSAAYFCASSPQGAKNIQYFGAGTRLSVL.

The DNA for the CDR3 is TGTGCCTGGAGTCCGGGGGGCGGAGAGACCCAGTACTTC. Its protein is CAWSPGGGETQYF. The chain has TRBV30 and TRBJ2-5, with D possibly matching TRBD2 (7 bases). Germline CDR1 GTSNPN, CDR2 SVGIG (reference sequence). The CDR3 loop spans 13 amino acids. Trimming pared 2 bases from V and 4 bases from J, leaving 11 bases between.

V gene TRBV7-9 combines with J gene TRBJ2-3; TRBD2 might be the D (5 bases). Germline V lookup: CDR1 SEHNR, CDR2 FQNEAQ (reference sequence). The length of the CDR3 is 16 residues. V shed 0 bases and J shed 7 bases, with 17 bases lying between them. CDR3: CASSLAGSLDFNTQYF. The CDR3 bases are TGTGCCAGCAGCTTAGCGGGGAGCCTAGATTTCAATACGCAGTATTTT.

This chain links TRBV15 with TRBJ1-1, with D uncertain. Trimming took 0 bases from V and 7 from J, leaving 6 bases between them. In germline, CDR1 is LNHNV, CDR2 YYDKDF (reference sequence). This CDR3 region has 12 residues. In DNA, the CDR3 is TGTGCCACCAGCAGAGATACTCGTGAAGCTTTCTTT. Its protein is CATSRDTREAFF.

This clone was picked up one time. The chain combines TRBV3-1 (or the pseudogene TRBV3-2) with TRBJ2-5, with 8 bases matching TRBD2. Trimming removed 1 base from V and 2 bases from J; junction bases left unmatched: 3. The germline gives CDR1 LGHDT, CDR2 YNNKEL (reference sequence). The CDR3 length is 15 residues. This CDR3 reads CASSQVAGMQETQYF. The CDR3 bases are TGTGCCAGCAGCCAAGTAGCGGGAATGCAAGAGACCCAGTACTTC.

The chain links TRBV5-8 to TRBJ2-5; D perhaps matches TRBD1 (5 bases). CDR3 size: 16 residues. Germline-derived CDR1 and CDR2 are SGHTS and YDEGEE. The V end was cut by 2 bases, the J end by 1 base, with 15 bases between. The CDR3 reads CASSLDRKQGQETQYF. In DNA form, the CDR3 reads TGTGCCAGCAGCTTAGATCGGAAGCAGGGCCAAGAGACCCAGTACTTC. Looking up the rest from reference TRBV5-8 and TRBJ2-5 gives the full variable domain: EAGVTQSPTHLIKTRGQQATLRCSPISGHTSVYWYQQALGLGLQFLLWYDEGEERNRGNFPPRFSGRQFPNYSSELNVNALELEDSALYLCASSLDRKQGQETQYFGPGTRLLVL.

The V gene is TRBV18, the J gene TRBJ1-1; D possibly corresponds to TRBD1 (5 bases). V lost 2 bases and J lost 3, with 13 bases in between. From germline, CDR1 is KGHSH and CDR2 LQKENI. CDR3 length: 15 residues. CDR3 coding DNA: TGTGCCAGCTCACCAAGGATCCAAGGGGACACTGAAGCTTTCTTT. This encodes CASSPRIQGDTEAFF. Looking up the rest from reference TRBV18 and TRBJ1-1 gives the full variable domain: NAGVMQNPRHLVRRRGQEARLRCSPMKGHSHVYWYRQLPEEGLKFMVYLQKENIIDESGMPKERFSAEFPKEGPSILRIQQVVRGDSAAYFCASSPRIQGDTEAFFGQGTRLTVV.

The chain combines TRBV4-1 with TRBJ2-1; 8 bases match TRBD1. Germline trimming cut 4 bases from V and 9 bases from J; bases unmatched to any gene: 26. The germline V gene has CDR1 MGHRA and CDR2 YSYEKL. CDR3 length: 20 amino acids. In DNA, the CDR3 is TGCGCCAGCAGCCCTCCCCCGGGGACAGGACAAAATCTTAGGTCTATTGAGCAGTTCTTC. This sequence encodes CASSPPPGTGQNLRSIEQFF.

V is TRBV5-4 and J is TRBJ2-1; 7 bases are a match to TRBD1. The CDR3 extends over 15 amino acids. From germline, CDR1 is SGHNT and CDR2 YYREEE (reference sequence). The ends lost 6 bases at V and 5 bases at J; junction bases unmatched: 11. The CDR3 DNA reads TGTGCCAGCACCGCTGCAGACAGGGACCACAATGAGCAGTTCTTC. Its translation: CASTAADRDHNEQFF.

Remarks on this clone: A read error may produce the germline difference seen at one junction end. The V gene is TRBV7-9, the J gene TRBJ1-1, with 7 bases identical to TRBD1. Germline assignment: CDR1 SEHNR and CDR2 FQNEAQ (reference sequence). CDR3 length: 13 residues. This chain's CDR3 is CASSLIVPGQLLF. DNA of the CDR3: TGTGCCAGCAGCCTAATCGTCCCGGGACAGTTGCTCTTT.

The chain employs TRBV27 and TRBJ1-2; D not resolved. This CDR3 region has 14 residues. Per the germline V gene, CDR1 is MNHEY and CDR2 is SMNVEV (reference sequence). V was pared by 6 bases and J by 6 bases, with 17 bases between. CDR3 protein: CASRPTPGVDGYTF. The DNA for the CDR3 is TGTGCCAGCAGGCCGACCCCCGGGGTGGATGGCTACACCTTC.

The chain employs TRBV7-2 and TRBJ2-2; weak D call: TRBD2 (5 bases). Trimming left V 6 bases short and J 4 bases short, with 12 bases between. Germline values: CDR1 SGHTA, CDR2 FQGNSA. This CDR3 is built from 14 residues. CDR3 nucleotides: TGTGCCAGCAGAGAGGGCGCGGTCACCGGGGAGCTGTTTTTT. Encoded protein: CASREGAVTGELFF.

The chain is built from TRBV27 and TRBJ2-2; 9 bases match TRBD2. CDR1 is MNHEY and CDR2 is SMNVEV in the germline V gene (reference sequence). There are 18 residues in the CDR3. Germline trimming cut 7 bases from V and 5 bases from J; bases unmatched to any gene: 17. CDR3 sequence (DNA): TGTGCCAGCACCGAAGGCAGCCTAGCGGCGGGGGGGACCGGGGAGCTGTTTTTT. Translation gives CASTEGSLAAGGTGELFF.

The chain employs TRBV7-6 and TRBJ2-1, with TRBD2 matching 10 bases. This CDR3 is built from 16 residues. Per germline, CDR1 SGHVS and CDR2 FNYEAQ. Losses at the gene ends were 1 base for V and 4 bases for J; bases not matched to a gene: 4. CDR3 sequence (DNA): TGTGCCAGCAGCTTAGAGGCTAGCGGGGGTTACAATGAGCAGTTCTTC. Residues: CASSLEASGGYNEQFF.

The CDR3: CASSIGLAGSNTGELFF. CDR3 bases: TGTGCCAGTAGTATAGGACTAGCGGGGTCGAACACCGGGGAGCTGTTTTTT. This chain links TRBV19 with TRBJ2-2; TRBD2 matches 11 bases. J was trimmed by 0 bases and V by 1 base; bases with no gene match: 1. The germline V gene has CDR1 LNHDA and CDR2 SQIVND (reference sequence). The CDR3 consists of 17 residues.

The gene calls are TRBV28 and TRBJ1-3; 8 nucleotides align to TRBD1. Germline loops: CDR1 MDHEN, CDR2 SYDVKM. After removal of 8 bases from V and 4 bases from J, the junction contained 10 bases not matched to a gene. CDR3 size: 15 residues. The DNA of the CDR3 is TGTGCCAGCTCTCCAGGGGGCGATTCGGGAAACACCATATATTTT. It translates to CASSPGGDSGNTIYF.

This chain joins TRBV19 and TRBJ2-2; 7 bases fit TRBD1. Trimming cost V 9 bases and J 1 base; bases outside gene matches: 11. Germline loops: CDR1 LNHDA, CDR2 SQIVND (reference sequence). This CDR3 spans 16 amino acids. The CDR3 loop is CASEGGKGWNTGELFF. CDR3 nucleotides: TGTGCCAGCGAAGGGGGCAAAGGTTGGAACACCGGGGAGCTGTTTTTT.

The chain links TRBV7-9 to TRBJ1-1; the match to TRBD1 covers 7 bases. Trimming cost V 2 bases and J 4 bases; bases outside gene matches: 4. The CDR3 contains 14 residues. Germline loops: CDR1 SEHNR, CDR2 FQNEAQ (reference sequence). The CDR3 region is CASSLYRGGTEAFF. In DNA form, the CDR3 reads TGTGCCAGCAGCTTATACAGGGGCGGCACTGAAGCTTTCTTT.

The rearrangement joins TRBV3-1 (or the pseudogene TRBV3-2) to TRBJ2-3, with 7 bases that match TRBD2. Germline values: CDR1 LGHDT, CDR2 YNNKEL (reference sequence). The CDR3 is 16 residues long. The junction had 12 bases not matched to a gene; V was cut back by 4 bases and J by 5 bases. For the CDR3, the DNA is TGTGCCAGCAGCCCATCAGGGTGGGGGAGGGAAGATACGCAGTATTTT. Its translation: CASSPSGWGREDTQYF.

This chain connects TRBV19 to TRBJ1-1, with D perhaps matching TRBD1 (6 bases). CDR1 is LNHDA, CDR2 SQIVND, per germline (reference sequence). The CDR3 runs to 13 residues. Trimming removed 6 bases from V and 3 bases from J, with 11 bases in between. CDR3 protein: CASSVWGHTEAFF. DNA for the CDR3: TGTGCCAGTAGCGTCTGGGGGCACACTGAAGCTTTCTTT.

This clone was recorded only once. The CDR3 sequence is CASSPGLVLGQPPRTGELFF. In DNA, the CDR3 is TGTGCCAGCAGCCCGGGACTAGTGCTGGGACAGCCTCCCCGGACCGGGGAGCTGTTTTTT. The chain is built from TRBV7-3 and TRBJ2-2, with D perhaps matching TRBD2 (8 bases). V gave up 5 bases and J gave up 5 bases, with 30 bases separating them. The CDR3 length is 20 residues. Germline CDR1 reads SGHTA; CDR2 reads FQGTGA.

V and J are TRBV5-1 and TRBJ2-3; D remains unclear. Between the trimmed V and J ends, which lost 4 bases and 0 bases, there was a span of 9 bases. This CDR3 comprises 14 residues. CDR1 is SGHRS and CDR2 is YFSETQ in the germline V gene. CDR3 coding DNA: TGCGCCAGCAGCGGTGACTGGAGCACAGATACGCAGTATTTT. Translating gives CASSGDWSTDTQYF.

The gene calls are TRBV6-6 and TRBJ2-5, with 7 nucleotides matching TRBD2. Germline V CDR1 and CDR2: MNHNY, SVGAGI (reference sequence). V lost 5 bases and J lost 2; bases outside the gene matches: 5. This CDR3 contains 14 residues. The CDR3 sequence: CASSLQRGQETQYF. The CDR3 nucleotides read TGTGCCAGCAGTCTCCAGCGGGGTCAAGAGACCCAGTACTTC.